This T cell receptor (beta chain) was retrieved from a study of T cells after yellow fever vaccination. A single record per CDR3 protein comes from TCRdb applying MiXCR to the 5' RACE reads. The table records a few hundred thousand distinct CDR3 sequences, around 6.8% of them present only once. There are 12 residues in the CDR3. The V gene lost 6 bases and the J gene lost 0 bases, with 5 bases spanning the gap. Germline loops: CDR1 SEHNR, CDR2 FQNEAQ (reference sequence). This clonotype was counted only a few times. This rearrangement joins TRBV7-9 to TRBJ2-5; D uncertain. This clonotype was obtained from a man between 18 and 35 years old who received the YFV17D yellow fever vaccine. Sequencing used PBMCs, obtained more than 40 days after the first yellow fever vaccination. The CDR3 DNA is TGTGCCAGCAGGGAAGACCAAGAGACCCAGTACTTC. Translating it yields CASREDQETQYF.